The T cell receptor beta chain under discussion was sequenced for a study of blood T cell repertoires in COVID-19. Study summary: From T cells, B-cell-depleted T cells, or PBMCs came the material, which was cDNA or gDNA.

Sequencing used immunoSEQ multiplex PCR; TCRdb keeps in-frame clones, though not all of them. The sample shows 250,000 to 400,000 clones, around 90% of them seen only once. J gave up 4 bases and V 10 bases, and 9 bases lay outside the gene matches. The CDR3 runs 13 residues. The germline gives CDR1 MNHEY, CDR2 SVGAGI. This clone was counted between two and nine times. The chain joins TRBV6-5 to TRBJ2-7, with 8 nucleotides matching TRBD2. The TCR was taken from a woman aged 25 to 39 with COVID-19, enrolled during active disease. Input material: peripheral blood. CDR3 sequence (DNA): TGTGCCACACACCAAGGACTAGCTTACGAGCAGTACTTC. Protein product: CATHQGLAYEQYF.